The 17 T cell receptor beta chains below come from one sample, sequenced in a study. From the 5' RACE reads, TCRdb called clonotypes with MiXCR, one entry per CDR3 protein. The sample includes approximately 12,000 distinct CDR3 sequences, more than 45% seen only once; the top ten take approximately 13%. The sample comprised tumor-infiltrating naive CD4+ T cells sorted from the breast tumor. Subset denoted: naive CD4+ T cells, CD4+CD45RA+CD25-. The receptors originated from a female donor with breast cancer.

The chain is built from TRBV7-3 and TRBJ2-5; D ambiguous. The CDR3 is 13 amino acids. V shed 3 bases and J shed 5 bases, with 10 bases lying between them. Germline V gene lookup returns CDR1 SGHTA and CDR2 FQGTGA. The CDR3 nucleotides read TGTGCCAGCAGCTTGGGTACGTCGGAGACCCAGTACTTC. Protein product: CASSLGTSETQYF.

V and J are TRBV20-1 and TRBJ2-3; D gene uncertain. Trimming cost V 6 bases and J 2 bases, with 18 bases left between them. The CDR3 sequence is 15 residues long. Germline lookup yields CDR1 DFQATT and CDR2 SNEGSKA (reference sequence). As DNA, the CDR3 is TGCAGTGCCGACCACACGGAATGGATCACAGATACGCAGTATTTT. This sequence encodes CSADHTEWITDTQYF.

The V call is TRBV19, the J call TRBJ1-1; D is undetermined. Trimming cost V 7 bases and J 3 bases, with 21 bases left between them. The germline gives CDR1 LNHDA, CDR2 SQIVND (reference sequence). CDR3 size: 16 residues. Here the CDR3 reads CASIEVGFGRDTEAFF. CDR3 coding DNA: TGTGCCAGTATTGAGGTGGGTTTCGGACGGGACACTGAAGCTTTCTTT.

Remarks on this clonotype: This CDR3 fails to terminate in the conserved phenylalanine or tryptophan, so it likely reflects a read error. The J gene is TRBJ2-7, the V gene TRBV18; D is perhaps TRBD2 (6 bases). The CDR3 length is 15 residues. The V end was cut by 0 bases, the J end by 0 bases, with 9 bases between. Germline CDR1 and CDR2: KGHSH and LQKENI. CDR3 protein: CASSPPGGGSYEQYS. CDR3 bases: TGTGCCAGCTCACCACCGGGGGGAGGCTCCTACGAGCAGTACTCC.

This clonotype was observed a handful of times. The rearrangement joins TRBV7-9 to TRBJ2-5; TRBD1 or TRBD2 may be the D gene (5 bases each). Per germline, CDR1 SEHNR and CDR2 FQNEAQ (reference sequence). V gave up 2 bases and J gave up 2 bases, with 12 bases separating them. The CDR3 is made up of 15 amino acids. Here the CDR3 reads CASSLYQGRQETQYF. The CDR3, as DNA: TGTGCCAGCAGCTTATATCAGGGACGACAAGAGACCCAGTACTTC.

This chain links TRBV12-3 or TRBV12-4 with TRBJ1-4; 7 bases align to TRBD1. This CDR3 is 14 amino acids long. J lost 11 bases, V lost 3 bases, and 9 bases had no gene match. The CDR3 DNA sequence: TGTGCCAGCAGTTTTACAGGGGCGTCAAGGAAACTGTTTTTT. Translated, it gives CASSFTGASRKLFF.

The V gene is TRBV12-3 or TRBV12-4, the J gene TRBJ1-4, with D possibly being TRBD1 (6 bases). Between the trimmed V and J ends, which lost 1 base and 8 bases, there was a span of 14 bases. The CDR3 runs 15 residues. CDR3 protein: CASSLDNRASEKLFF. In DNA, the CDR3 is TGTGCCAGCAGTTTAGACAACAGGGCCAGCGAAAAACTGTTTTTT.

V gene TRBV7-9 combines with J gene TRBJ1-3, with D possibly TRBD1 on 5 matching bases. Trimming shortened V by 1 base and J by 4 bases, and 11 bases separated the two germline ends. Germline V CDR1 and CDR2: SEHNR, FQNEAQ (reference sequence). CDR3 size: 15 residues. The CDR3, as DNA: TGTGCCAGCAGCTTAGAGACAGTCCCAGGAAACACCATATATTTT. Translation: CASSLETVPGNTIYF.

This clonotype was seen more than once but under ten times. This chain connects TRBV20-1 to TRBJ2-1; 10 nucleotides agree with TRBD1. After removal of 4 bases from V and 6 bases from J, the junction contained 6 bases not matched to a gene. This CDR3 has 14 amino acids. Looked up from germline, CDR1 is DFQATT and CDR2 is SNEGSKA (reference sequence). The CDR3 nucleotides read TGCAGTGCTAACTCCGGGACAGGGGCCAATGAGCAGTTCTTC. It specifies CSANSGTGANEQFF.

V and J are TRBV25-1 and TRBJ2-1, with 7 positions matching TRBD1. The CDR3 runs 15 residues. With 7 bases clipped from V and 0 bases from J, the junction kept 6 bases outside the gene matches. Germline CDR1 MGHDK, CDR2 SYGVNS. This chain's CDR3 is CASNRGDSSYNEQFF. The CDR3 nucleotides read TGTGCCAGCAACCGAGGGGACAGCTCCTACAATGAGCAGTTCTTC.

This clonotype showed up just a few times. The chain joins TRBV10-3 to TRBJ1-2; D possibly corresponds to TRBD1 (6 bases). Germline CDR1 ENHRY, CDR2 SYGVKD. Trimming removed 10 bases at V and 5 bases at J, with 17 bases between. There are 13 residues in the CDR3. The CDR3 DNA is TGTGCCAGTAACGTGGGACACCAATATGGCTACACCTTC. Its translation is CASNVGHQYGYTF.

This sequence joins TRBV7-9 and TRBJ2-4; D tentatively fits TRBD1 or TRBD2 (5 bases each). The CDR3 contains 14 residues. Trimming stripped 3 bases from V and 8 bases from J, with 14 bases between. The germline gives CDR1 SEHNR, CDR2 FQNEAQ (reference sequence). The CDR3 loop is CASSFYEGSDIQYF. CDR3 nucleotide sequence: TGTGCCAGCAGCTTCTACGAGGGGTCAGACATTCAGTACTTC.

A few counts support this clonotype. This chain connects TRBV7-2 to TRBJ2-7, with D unresolved. The CDR3 extends over 12 amino acids. Trimming took 10 bases from V and 4 from J, leaving 14 bases between them. CDR1 is SGHTA, CDR2 FQGNSA, per germline. CDR3 DNA sequence: TGTGCCACCAGGCCCATCGGGTACGAGCAGTACTTC. It yields the protein CATRPIGYEQYF.

This clonotype has only a few counts. CDR3 loop: CSARTTSGRSSYNEQFF. CDR3 DNA sequence: TGCAGTGCTAGGACGACTAGCGGGCGTAGCTCCTACAATGAGCAGTTCTTC. The gene calls are TRBV20-1 and TRBJ2-1, with TRBD2 identical over 10 bases. The CDR3 loop spans 17 amino acids. After removal of 3 bases from V and 0 bases from J, the junction contained 8 bases not matched to a gene. CDR1 is DFQATT and CDR2 is SNEGSKA in the germline V gene (reference sequence).

Note on this clonotype: A read error is likely, as this CDR3 ends without the conserved phenylalanine or tryptophan. The chain joins TRBV28 to TRBJ2-4; tentatively, D is TRBD2 (5 bases). There are 14 residues in the CDR3. Germline CDR1 and CDR2: MDHEN and SYDVKM. V lost 2 bases and J lost 8, with 13 bases in between. The CDR3 DNA is TGTGCCAGCAGTTTAGCGGCGTCCGGGGACATTCAGTACTGC. It yields the protein CASSLAASGDIQYC.

Sample share makes this clonotype medium-sized. The V gene is TRBV3-1, the J gene TRBJ2-1, with TRBD2 matching over 14 bases. Trimming at V came to 5 bases and at J to 9 bases, leaving 3 bases not matched to a gene. In germline, CDR1 is LGHDT, CDR2 YNNKEL (reference sequence). This CDR3 is 14 amino acids long. The CDR3 coding sequence is TGTGCCAGCAGCGGGACTAGCGGGAGTAGTGAGCAGTTCTTC. Its translation is CASSGTSGSSEQFF.

This clonotype was counted only a few times. The chain is built from TRBV9 and TRBJ2-1; 12 positions match TRBD2. This CDR3 has 15 amino acids. Germline assignment: CDR1 SGDLS and CDR2 YYNGEE. The V gene end was trimmed by 4 bases and the J gene end by 9 bases; junction bases not matched to a gene: 8. As DNA, the CDR3 is TGTGCCAGCAGCCTTCTAGCGGGAGGGCCAAGTGAGCAGTTCTTC. Protein sequence: CASSLLAGGPSEQFF. Full variable domain (outside the CDR3, taken from reference TRBV9 and TRBJ2-1): DSGVTQTPKHLITATGQRVTLRCSPRSGDLSVYWYQQSLDQGLQFLIQYYNGEERAKGNILERFSAQQFPDLHSELNLSSLELGDSALYFCASSLLAGGPSEQFFGPGTRLTVL.